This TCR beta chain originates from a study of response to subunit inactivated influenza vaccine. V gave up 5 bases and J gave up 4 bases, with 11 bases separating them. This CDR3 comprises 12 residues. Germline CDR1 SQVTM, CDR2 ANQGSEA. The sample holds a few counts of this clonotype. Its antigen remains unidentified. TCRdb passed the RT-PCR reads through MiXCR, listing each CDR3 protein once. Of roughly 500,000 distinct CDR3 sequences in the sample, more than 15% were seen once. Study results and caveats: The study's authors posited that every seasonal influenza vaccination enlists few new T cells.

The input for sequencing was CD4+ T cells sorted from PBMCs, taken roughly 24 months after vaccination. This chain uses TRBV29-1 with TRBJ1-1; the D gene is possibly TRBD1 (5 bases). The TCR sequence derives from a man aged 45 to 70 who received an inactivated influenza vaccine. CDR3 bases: TGCAGCGTTCAAATTCAGGGCACTGAAGCTTTCTTT. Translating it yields CSVQIQGTEAFF.